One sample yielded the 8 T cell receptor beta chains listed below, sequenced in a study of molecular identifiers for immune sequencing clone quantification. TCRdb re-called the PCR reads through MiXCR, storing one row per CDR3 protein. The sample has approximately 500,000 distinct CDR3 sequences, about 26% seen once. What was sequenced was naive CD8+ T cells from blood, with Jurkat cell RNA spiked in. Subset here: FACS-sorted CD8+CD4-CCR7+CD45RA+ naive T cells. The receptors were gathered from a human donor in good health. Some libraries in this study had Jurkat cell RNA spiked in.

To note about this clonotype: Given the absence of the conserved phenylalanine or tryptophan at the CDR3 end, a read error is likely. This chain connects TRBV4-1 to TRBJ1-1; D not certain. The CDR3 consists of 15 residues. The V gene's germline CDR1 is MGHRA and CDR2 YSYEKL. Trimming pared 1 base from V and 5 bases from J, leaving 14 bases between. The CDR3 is CASSQGPASGTEAFS. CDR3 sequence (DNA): TGCGCCAGCAGCCAAGGCCCCGCCAGTGGGACTGAAGCTTTCTCT.

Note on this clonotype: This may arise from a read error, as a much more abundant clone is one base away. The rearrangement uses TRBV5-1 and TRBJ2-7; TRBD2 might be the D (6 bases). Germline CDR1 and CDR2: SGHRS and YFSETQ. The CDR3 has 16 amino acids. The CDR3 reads CASSLEDGRGFYEQCF. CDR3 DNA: TGCGCCAGCAGCTTGGAGGACGGCCGGGGGTTCTACGAGCAGTGCTTC.

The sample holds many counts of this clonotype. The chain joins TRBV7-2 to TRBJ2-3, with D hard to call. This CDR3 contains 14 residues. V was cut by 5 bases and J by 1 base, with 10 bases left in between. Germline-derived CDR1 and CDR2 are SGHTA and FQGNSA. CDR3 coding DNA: TGTGCCAGCAGCGTCATTTCGGGCACAGATACGCAGTATTTT. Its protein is CASSVISGTDTQYF.

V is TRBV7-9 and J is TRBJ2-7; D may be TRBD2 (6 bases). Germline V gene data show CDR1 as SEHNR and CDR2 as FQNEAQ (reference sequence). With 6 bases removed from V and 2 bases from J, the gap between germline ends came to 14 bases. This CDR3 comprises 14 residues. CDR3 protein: CASSSSETPYEQYF. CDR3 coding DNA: TGTGCCAGCAGTTCTAGCGAAACTCCCTACGAGCAGTACTTC.

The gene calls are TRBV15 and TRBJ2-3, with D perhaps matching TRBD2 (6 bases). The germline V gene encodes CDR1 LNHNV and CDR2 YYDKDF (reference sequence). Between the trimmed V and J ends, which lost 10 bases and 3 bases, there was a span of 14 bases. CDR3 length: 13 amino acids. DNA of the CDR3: TGTGCCATCGGCGGGGAAAGGACAGATACGCAGTATTTT. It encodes CAIGGERTDTQYF.

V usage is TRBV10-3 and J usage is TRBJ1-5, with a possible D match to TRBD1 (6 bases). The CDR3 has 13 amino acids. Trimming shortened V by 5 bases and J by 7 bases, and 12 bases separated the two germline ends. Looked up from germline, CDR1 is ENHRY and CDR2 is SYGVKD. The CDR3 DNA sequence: TGTGCCATCAGTACAGGGCCGAACCAGCCCCAGCATTTT. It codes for CAISTGPNQPQHF.

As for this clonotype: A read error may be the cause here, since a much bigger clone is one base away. CDR3 sequence reads: CASSSRGCVPEAFF. CDR3 DNA: TGTGCCAGCAGCTCCCGGGGGTGCGTTCCTGAAGCTTTCTTT. V and J are TRBV5-3 and TRBJ1-1; tentative D call: TRBD1 (5 bases). TRBV5-3 is classed as an ORF, of uncertain function. CDR3 length: 14 residues.

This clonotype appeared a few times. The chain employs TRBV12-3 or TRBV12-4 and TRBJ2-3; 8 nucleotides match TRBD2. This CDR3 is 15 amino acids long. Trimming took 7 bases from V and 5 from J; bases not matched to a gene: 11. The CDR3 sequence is CASKTPGGGRDTQYF. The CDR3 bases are TGTGCCAGCAAAACCCCCGGGGGGGGTCGAGATACGCAGTATTTT.